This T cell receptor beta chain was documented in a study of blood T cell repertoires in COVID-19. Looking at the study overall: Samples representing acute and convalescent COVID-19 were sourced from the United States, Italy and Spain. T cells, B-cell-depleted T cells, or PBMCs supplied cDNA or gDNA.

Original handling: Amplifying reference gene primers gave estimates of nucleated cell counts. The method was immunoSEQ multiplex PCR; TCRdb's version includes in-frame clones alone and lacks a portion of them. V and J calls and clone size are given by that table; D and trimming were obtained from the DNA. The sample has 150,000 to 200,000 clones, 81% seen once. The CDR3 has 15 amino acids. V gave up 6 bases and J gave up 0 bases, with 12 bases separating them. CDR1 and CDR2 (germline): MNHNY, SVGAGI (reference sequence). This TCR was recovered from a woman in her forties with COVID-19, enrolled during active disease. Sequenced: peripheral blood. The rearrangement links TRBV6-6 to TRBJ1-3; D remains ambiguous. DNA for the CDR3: TGTGCCAGCAGAGCCGGGTCGAACTCTGGAAACACCATATATTTT. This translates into CASRAGSNSGNTIYF.